The sequence of this TCR beta chain was determined in a study of blood T cell repertoires in COVID-19. In the study overall: The analysed material was cDNA or gDNA that came from T cells, B-cell-depleted T cells, or PBMCs.

Only in-frame clones appear in the TCRdb table, and some are missing; sequencing was by immunoSEQ multiplex PCR. The sample records approximately 380,000 clones, around 89% being singletons. With V trimmed by 4 bases and J by 7 bases, 3 bases remained unmatched. Germline CDR1 MNHEY, CDR2 SVGAGI. This CDR3 spans 14 amino acids. The receptor's source is a woman aged 18-29 years who had recovered from COVID-19. Sequencing was carried out using PBMCs or T cells enriched from blood (not recorded which). J is TRBJ1-4 and V is TRBV6-5; 10 bases line up with TRBD1. CDR3 sequence: CASSSGQGFEKLFF. As DNA, the CDR3 is TGTGCCAGCAGTTCGGGACAGGGGTTTGAAAAACTGTTTTTT.